This T cell receptor beta chain comes out of a study of blood T cell repertoires in COVID-19. This clone was seen a single time. Produced via immunoSEQ multiplex PCR; TCRdb's table is partial and in-frame only. The sample includes over 400,000 clones, more than 85% of them seen just once. The CDR3 contains 13 residues. Germline V gene lookup returns CDR1 SGDLS and CDR2 YYNGEE. Trimming took off 7 bases at V and 2 bases at J, with 12 bases between the two ends. V usage is TRBV9 and J usage is TRBJ1-2, with D perhaps matching TRBD1 (6 bases). This TCR came from an older woman who had recovered from COVID-19. Source material: PBMCs or T cells enriched from blood (not recorded which). This chain's CDR3 is CASGGGQNYGYTF. The CDR3 nucleotides read TGTGCCAGCGGGGGCGGACAGAACTATGGCTACACCTTC.